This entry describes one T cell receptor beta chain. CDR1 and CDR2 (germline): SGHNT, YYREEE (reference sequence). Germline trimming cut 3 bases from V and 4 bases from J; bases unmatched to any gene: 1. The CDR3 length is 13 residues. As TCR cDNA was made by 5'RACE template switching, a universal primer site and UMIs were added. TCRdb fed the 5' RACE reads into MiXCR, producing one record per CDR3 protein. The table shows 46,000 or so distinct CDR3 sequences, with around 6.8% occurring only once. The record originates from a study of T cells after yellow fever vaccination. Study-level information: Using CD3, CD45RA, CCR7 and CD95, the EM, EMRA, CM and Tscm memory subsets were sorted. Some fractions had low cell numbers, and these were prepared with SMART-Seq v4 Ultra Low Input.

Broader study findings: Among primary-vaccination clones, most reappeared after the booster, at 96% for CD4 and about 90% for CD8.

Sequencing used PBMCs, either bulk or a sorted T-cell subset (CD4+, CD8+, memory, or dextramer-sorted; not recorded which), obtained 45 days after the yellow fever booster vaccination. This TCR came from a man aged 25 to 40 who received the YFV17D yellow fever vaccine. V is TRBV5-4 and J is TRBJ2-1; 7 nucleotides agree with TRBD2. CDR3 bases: TGTGCCAGCAGCTCACTAGCGTACAATGAGCAGTTCTTC. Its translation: CASSSLAYNEQFF.